These 3 T cell receptor beta chains came from one sample sequenced in a study of blood T cells in healthy people across ages. Primers used in a second PCR of roughly 6 to 11 cycles were a sample-barcoded 5' primer and a J-beta primer mix. TCRdb reprocessed the 5' RACE reads with MiXCR, giving one entry per CDR3 protein. This table has some 800,000 distinct CDR3 sequences, approximately 25% appearing once. The data also belong to a second study, concerning T cells of mothers and their children.

Sample: blood. The receptors shown here come from a boy younger than 18 in good health.

This chain uses TRBV19 with TRBJ2-4; D may be TRBD2 (6 bases). Germline lookup yields CDR1 LNHDA and CDR2 SQIVND (reference sequence). The V end lost 5 bases, the J end lost 6 bases, and 14 bases lay between the germline ends. The CDR3 runs to 14 residues. The CDR3 sequence is CASSRTGDSNIQYF. For the CDR3, the DNA is TGTGCCAGTAGTCGGACGGGGGATTCAAACATTCAGTACTTC. The whole variable domain, filled in from reference TRBV19 and TRBJ2-4, reads DGGITQSPKYLFRKEGQNVTLSCEQNLNHDAMYWYRQDPGQGLRLIYYSQIVNDFQKGDIAEGYSVSREKKESFPLTVTSAQKNPTAFYLCASSRTGDSNIQYFGAGTRLSVL.

V gene TRBV12-3 or TRBV12-4 combines with J gene TRBJ2-2; no clear D gene. The length of the CDR3 is 20 residues. V was cut by 5 bases and J by 2 bases, with 27 bases left in between. CDR3 sequence (DNA): TGTGCCAGCAGTGTAAAGACCTTACGGTTTTATCCGAAAAACACCGGGGAGCTGTTTTTT. It codes for CASSVKTLRFYPKNTGELFF.

This chain connects TRBV5-1 to TRBJ2-1; no clear D gene. V shed 1 base and J shed 0 bases, with 8 bases lying between them. The CDR3 loop spans 15 amino acids. Germline V gives CDR1 SGHRS, CDR2 YFSETQ. The CDR3 region is CASSLWLSSYNEQFF. Here the CDR3 DNA reads TGCGCCAGCAGCTTGTGGCTGAGCTCCTACAATGAGCAGTTCTTC. Looking up the rest from reference TRBV5-1 and TRBJ2-1 gives the full variable domain: KAGVTQTPRYLIKTRGQQVTLSCSPISGHRSVSWYQQTPGQGLQFLFEYFSETQRNKGNFPGRFSGRQFSNSRSEMNVSTLELGDSALYLCASSLWLSSYNEQFFGPGTRLTVL.